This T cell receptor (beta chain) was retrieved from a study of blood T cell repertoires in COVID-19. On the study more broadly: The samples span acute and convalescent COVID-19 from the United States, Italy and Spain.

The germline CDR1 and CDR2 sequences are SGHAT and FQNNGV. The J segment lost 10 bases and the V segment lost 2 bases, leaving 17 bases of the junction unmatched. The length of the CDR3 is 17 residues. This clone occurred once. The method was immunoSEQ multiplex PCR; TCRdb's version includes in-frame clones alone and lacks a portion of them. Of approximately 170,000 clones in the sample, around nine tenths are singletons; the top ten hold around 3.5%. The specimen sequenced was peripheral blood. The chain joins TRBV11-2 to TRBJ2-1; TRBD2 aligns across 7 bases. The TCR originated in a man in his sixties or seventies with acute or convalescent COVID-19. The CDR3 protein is CASSLYRAGEDHREQFF. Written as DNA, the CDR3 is TGTGCCAGCAGCTTATATAGGGCGGGAGAAGACCATAGGGAGCAGTTCTTC. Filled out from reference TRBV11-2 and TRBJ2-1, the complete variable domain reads EAGVAQSPRYKIIEKRQSVAFWCNPISGHATLYWYQQILGQGPKLLIQFQNNGVVDDSQLPKDRFSAERLKGVDSTLKIQPAKLEDSAVYLCASSLYRAGEDHREQFFGPGTRLTVL.